Below, 28 T cell receptor beta chains from the same sample are listed, as sequenced in a study of cytomegalovirus exposure and HLA in healthy donors. Sequenced by immunoSEQ multiplex PCR; TCRdb stores in-frame clones only, minus some. The sample contains approximately 150,000 clones, roughly 87% of which appear only once. The sequenced material came from PBMCs. The receptors were gathered from a man aged 18 to 30 in good health and CMV-seropositive.

This chain links TRBV19 with TRBJ2-7; 16 positions agree with TRBD2. The CDR3 loop spans 17 amino acids. The germline V gene encodes CDR1 LNHDA and CDR2 SQIVND (reference sequence). V dropped 4 bases and J dropped 0; count of bases not matched to a gene: 3. CDR3 in DNA: TGTGCCAGTAGTACCGGGACTAGCGGGAGGGCCTCCTACGAGCAGTACTTC. Amino acids: CASSTGTSGRASYEQYF.

This chain uses TRBV5-4 with TRBJ1-6; the D is unclear. The germline V gene encodes CDR1 SGHNT and CDR2 YYREEE (reference sequence). The CDR3 totals 14 residues. Trimming shortened V by 4 bases and J by 8 bases, and 13 bases separated the two germline ends. This CDR3 is CASSREAPYSPLHF. In DNA form, the CDR3 reads TGTGCCAGCAGCCGAGAGGCACCCTATTCACCCCTCCACTTT. The variable domain in full, completed from reference TRBV5-4 and TRBJ1-6, reads ETGVTQSPTHLIKTRGQQVTLRCSSQSGHNTVSWYQQALGQGPQFIFQYYREEENGRGNFPPRFSGLQFPNYSSELNVNALELDDSALYLCASSREAPYSPLHFGNGTRLTVT.

This sequence joins TRBV5-1 and TRBJ2-5; D unresolved. The CDR3 contains 13 residues. The germline V gene has CDR1 SGHRS and CDR2 YFSETQ. V shed 4 bases and J shed 2 bases, with 9 bases lying between them. The CDR3 sequence: CASSLDTQETQYF. CDR3 DNA sequence: TGCGCCAGCAGCCTCGACACTCAAGAGACCCAGTACTTC.

The genes are TRBV4-1 and TRBJ1-4; D gene ambiguous. V was pared by 0 bases and J by 4 bases, with 18 bases between. The CDR3 sequence is 18 residues long. Germline-derived CDR1 and CDR2 are MGHRA and YSYEKL. The CDR3 protein is CASSQDRGGGVNNEKLFF. The CDR3 DNA sequence: TGCGCCAGCAGCCAAGATCGGGGAGGCGGGGTTAATAATGAAAAACTGTTTTTT.

This chain joins TRBV10-1 and TRBJ1-2, with unresolved D. The CDR3 has 13 residues. V shed 10 bases and J shed 8 bases, with 20 bases lying between them. The germline V gene encodes CDR1 WNHNN and CDR2 SYGVQD (reference sequence). CDR3 sequence (DNA): TGCGCCACTCAGAGGGCACCGGGAGAAGGCTACACCTTC. It translates to CATQRAPGEGYTF.

The V call is TRBV5-1, the J call TRBJ2-7, with D perhaps matching TRBD2 (6 bases). V was shortened by 7 bases and J by 6 bases, with 23 bases between the two germline ends. The CDR3 has 15 amino acids. CDR1 is SGHRS and CDR2 is YFSETQ in the germline V gene. CDR3 in DNA: TGCGCCAGCGGGCGAGGAGGGTCAAGAATGTGCGAGCAGTACTTC. It yields the protein CASGRGGSRMCEQYF.

CDR3 protein: CASSLNGADYGYTF. The CDR3 DNA is TGTGCCAGCAGCCTCAATGGGGCAGACTATGGCTACACCTTC. V and J are TRBV7-9 and TRBJ1-2; perhaps TRBD1 as D (5 bases). The CDR3 length is 14 residues. CDR1 is SEHNR and CDR2 is FQNEAQ in the germline V gene (reference sequence). The V end was cut by 5 bases, the J end by 3 bases, with 13 bases between.

The J gene is TRBJ2-5, the V gene TRBV5-8; D remains unclear. The V gene's germline CDR1 is SGHTS and CDR2 YDEGEE. CDR3 length equals 12 residues. Trimming shortened V by 1 base and J by 6 bases, and 7 bases separated the two germline ends. The CDR3, as DNA: TGTGCCAGCAGCTTGTCCGTAAAGACCCAGTACTTC. Translating it yields CASSLSVKTQYF.

This clone was recorded only once. V is TRBV5-6 and J is TRBJ2-4, with 7 bases that match TRBD2. Germline trimming cut 4 bases from V and 7 bases from J; bases unmatched to any gene: 11. The CDR3 totals 15 residues. CDR1 is SGHDT, CDR2 YYEEEE, per germline. The chain's CDR3 is CASSVGMGGENIQYF. CDR3 in DNA: TGTGCCAGCAGCGTTGGCATGGGAGGGGAGAACATTCAGTACTTC.

The chain is built from TRBV18 and TRBJ2-3, with 11 bases aligning to TRBD1. CDR3 size: 15 residues. Trimming took 6 bases from V and 2 from J; bases not matched to a gene: 4. In germline, CDR1 is KGHSH, CDR2 LQKENI. In nucleotides, the CDR3 is TGTGCCAGCTCGCGGGACAGGGGGTCCACAGATACGCAGTATTTT. Residues: CASSRDRGSTDTQYF.

The chain joins TRBV5-1 to TRBJ2-5, with 7 positions matching TRBD2. V was pared by 4 bases and J by 5 bases, with 17 bases of the junction left unmatched. The CDR3 runs 17 residues. The germline V gene has CDR1 SGHRS and CDR2 YFSETQ. The CDR3 region is CASSPQLAAPGRETQYF. The DNA for the CDR3 is TGCGCCAGCAGCCCGCAGCTAGCGGCCCCCGGCCGGGAGACCCAGTACTTC.

This chain joins TRBV18 and TRBJ1-2; D remains unclear. The CDR3 length is 13 residues. Deletions cut 3 bases from V and 2 bases from J, with 7 bases between. The germline CDR1 and CDR2 sequences are KGHSH and LQKENI. The CDR3: CASSPGQNYGYTF. CDR3 bases: TGTGCCAGCTCACCTGGGCAGAACTATGGCTACACCTTC. Supplemented by reference TRBV18 and TRBJ1-2, the full variable domain reads NAGVMQNPRHLVRRRGQEARLRCSPMKGHSHVYWYRQLPEEGLKFMVYLQKENIIDESGMPKERFSAEFPKEGPSILRIQQVVRGDSAAYFCASSPGQNYGYTFGSGTRLTVV.

This clone showed up just once. The chain combines TRBV10-3 with TRBJ2-7, with 7 bases lining up with TRBD2. CDR3 length equals 13 residues. Germline CDR1 reads ENHRY; CDR2 reads SYGVKD. V was pared by 2 bases and J by 6 bases, with 4 bases of the junction left unmatched. The chain's CDR3 is CAISEPTSSEQYF. CDR3 coding DNA: TGTGCCATCAGTGAGCCGACTAGCTCCGAGCAGTACTTC.

The rearrangement uses TRBV6-5 and TRBJ2-7, with 7 bases identical to TRBD1. The CDR3 length is 14 residues. With V trimmed by 1 base and J by 1 base, 1 base remained unmatched. The germline CDR1 and CDR2 sequences are MNHEY and SVGAGI. The CDR3 DNA reads TGTGCCAGCAGTTACTACAGGGGTTCCTACGAGCAGTACTTC. Protein product: CASSYYRGSYEQYF.

The genes are TRBV6-5 and TRBJ1-1, with TRBD1 matching over 8 bases. Germline lookup yields CDR1 MNHEY and CDR2 SVGAGI. This CDR3 has 14 amino acids. V lost 5 bases and J lost 5; bases outside the gene matches: 7. The CDR3 bases are TGTGCCAGCAGTCGGGGACAGGCCGTTACTGAAGCTTTCTTT. Residues: CASSRGQAVTEAFF.

V and J are TRBV4-1 and TRBJ2-1; 7 nucleotides match TRBD2. The CDR3 covers 16 residues. The V gene end was trimmed by 0 bases and the J gene end by 4 bases; junction bases not matched to a gene: 6. From germline, CDR1 is MGHRA and CDR2 YSYEKL. CDR3 nucleotide sequence: TGCGCCAGCAGCCAAGATCGGGCGGGAGCTTACAATGAGCAGTTCTTC. Residues: CASSQDRAGAYNEQFF.

The chain recombines TRBV5-1 with TRBJ2-7; a weak D match, TRBD2 (5 bases). Germline V gene data show CDR1 as SGHRS and CDR2 as YFSETQ. V gave up 4 bases and J gave up 3 bases, with 11 bases separating them. The CDR3 is 13 amino acids. The CDR3 DNA is TGCGCCAGCAGCGTCGACTATTTCTACGAGCAGTACTTC. It specifies CASSVDYFYEQYF.

The genes are TRBV4-1 and TRBJ2-1; 14 bases map to TRBD2. CDR1 MGHRA and CDR2 YSYEKL come from the germline V gene. The CDR3 totals 19 residues. V trimming: 0 bases; J trimming: 0 bases; junction bases outside the gene matches: 4. The CDR3 DNA sequence: TGCGCCAGCAGCCAAGACGGACTAGCGGGGGGCCCCTCCTACAATGAGCAGTTCTTC. Translation: CASSQDGLAGGPSYNEQFF.

This clone is a singleton in its sample. The V and J genes are TRBV2 and TRBJ2-1; 16 bases are shared with TRBD2. V dropped 4 bases and J dropped 10; count of bases not matched to a gene: 13. The CDR3 length is 18 residues. Germline V gene lookup returns CDR1 SNHLY and CDR2 FYNNEI. The CDR3, as DNA: TGTGCCAGCAGTGGCGGGACTAGCGGGGGGGAAAGTATCTGGGAGCAGTTCTTC. Its protein is CASSGGTSGGESIWEQFF.

This chain connects TRBV7-2 to TRBJ2-7; D remains ambiguous. The CDR3 totals 13 residues. Germline assignment: CDR1 SGHTA and CDR2 FQGNSA. V was trimmed by 4 bases and J by 3 bases, leaving 10 bases between them. CDR3 sequence reads: CASSSIAGYEQYF. The CDR3 region has the DNA TGTGCCAGCAGCTCAATCGCCGGCTACGAGCAGTACTTC.

This clone was observed a few times. The rearrangement joins TRBV18 to TRBJ1-3; maybe TRBD1 (6 bases). V lost 3 bases, J lost 0 bases, and 12 bases lay in between. The CDR3 contains 16 residues. In germline, CDR1 is KGHSH, CDR2 LQKENI. CDR3 coding DNA: TGTGCCAGCTCACCCAGGGGCGCTCTCTCTGGAAACACCATATATTTT. Translated, it gives CASSPRGALSGNTIYF. Full variable domain (outside the CDR3, taken from reference TRBV18 and TRBJ1-3): NAGVMQNPRHLVRRRGQEARLRCSPMKGHSHVYWYRQLPEEGLKFMVYLQKENIIDESGMPKERFSAEFPKEGPSILRIQQVVRGDSAAYFCASSPRGALSGNTIYFGEGSWLTVV.

This rearrangement joins TRBV5-6 to TRBJ2-2; TRBD2 might be the D (6 bases). Germline V gives CDR1 SGHDT, CDR2 YYEEEE. Trimming shortened V by 0 bases and J by 6 bases, and 21 bases separated the two germline ends. The CDR3 contains 18 residues. The CDR3 bases are TGTGCCAGCAGCTTGGCCTGGGGCAGGGAGGAATTGCCCGGGGAGCTGTTTTTT. Translating gives CASSLAWGREELPGELFF.

The J gene is TRBJ1-3, the V gene TRBV11-2; unclear D gene. The germline gives CDR1 SGHAT, CDR2 FQNNGV. CDR3 size: 16 residues. Trimming took 1 base from V and 0 from J, leaving 10 bases between them. CDR3: CASSLGSVYSGNTIYF. DNA of the CDR3: TGTGCCAGCAGCTTAGGGTCGGTATACTCTGGAAACACCATATATTTT. Variable domain in full (rest from reference TRBV11-2 and TRBJ1-3): EAGVAQSPRYKIIEKRQSVAFWCNPISGHATLYWYQQILGQGPKLLIQFQNNGVVDDSQLPKDRFSAERLKGVDSTLKIQPAKLEDSAVYLCASSLGSVYSGNTIYFGEGSWLTVV.

The chain joins TRBV7-3 to TRBJ1-2; 7 bases fit TRBD1. CDR3 size: 13 residues. V shed 5 bases, J shed 4 bases, and the junction held 4 bases outside the gene matches. Germline CDR1 SGHTA, CDR2 FQGTGA. The CDR3 spells CASSEQGSYGYTF. CDR3 in DNA: TGTGCCAGCAGCGAACAGGGGTCCTATGGCTACACCTTC.

This chain joins TRBV15 and TRBJ1-1; D remains unclear. This CDR3 has 15 residues. Germline loops: CDR1 LNHNV, CDR2 YYDKDF (reference sequence). Trimming took 0 bases from V and 4 from J, leaving 12 bases between them. The CDR3 spells CATSRDRNTGTEAFF. The CDR3 DNA sequence: TGTGCCACCAGCAGAGATCGGAACACGGGCACTGAAGCTTTCTTT.

The V and J genes are TRBV5-6 and TRBJ2-2; 7 nucleotides align to TRBD1. Trimming cost V 6 bases and J 3 bases; bases outside gene matches: 11. This CDR3 contains 16 residues. CDR1 and CDR2 from the germline V gene are SGHDT and YYEEEE. In DNA form, the CDR3 reads TGTGCCAGCACCGTAAAAAGGGGGCTCGACACCGGGGAGCTGTTTTTT. Its translation is CASTVKRGLDTGELFF.

This sequence joins TRBV2 and TRBJ2-1, with TRBD2 matching 11 bases. Germline CDR1 and CDR2: SNHLY and FYNNEI. Trimming at V came to 8 bases and at J to 9 bases, leaving 9 bases not matched to a gene. The CDR3 totals 14 residues. The DNA of the CDR3 is TGTGCCAGCGTTAGCGGGGGGGCCACAGGTGAGCAGTTCTTC. Translated: CASVSGGATGEQFF.

The rearrangement uses TRBV6-6 and TRBJ1-1; D gene unclear. CDR3 length equals 14 residues. CDR1 is MNHNY and CDR2 is SVGAGI in the germline V gene (reference sequence). Trimming took 7 bases from V and 6 from J, leaving 18 bases between them. The CDR3 is CASMAAGGYSEAFF. The CDR3 coding sequence is TGTGCCAGCATGGCAGCGGGTGGTTATTCTGAAGCTTTCTTT.